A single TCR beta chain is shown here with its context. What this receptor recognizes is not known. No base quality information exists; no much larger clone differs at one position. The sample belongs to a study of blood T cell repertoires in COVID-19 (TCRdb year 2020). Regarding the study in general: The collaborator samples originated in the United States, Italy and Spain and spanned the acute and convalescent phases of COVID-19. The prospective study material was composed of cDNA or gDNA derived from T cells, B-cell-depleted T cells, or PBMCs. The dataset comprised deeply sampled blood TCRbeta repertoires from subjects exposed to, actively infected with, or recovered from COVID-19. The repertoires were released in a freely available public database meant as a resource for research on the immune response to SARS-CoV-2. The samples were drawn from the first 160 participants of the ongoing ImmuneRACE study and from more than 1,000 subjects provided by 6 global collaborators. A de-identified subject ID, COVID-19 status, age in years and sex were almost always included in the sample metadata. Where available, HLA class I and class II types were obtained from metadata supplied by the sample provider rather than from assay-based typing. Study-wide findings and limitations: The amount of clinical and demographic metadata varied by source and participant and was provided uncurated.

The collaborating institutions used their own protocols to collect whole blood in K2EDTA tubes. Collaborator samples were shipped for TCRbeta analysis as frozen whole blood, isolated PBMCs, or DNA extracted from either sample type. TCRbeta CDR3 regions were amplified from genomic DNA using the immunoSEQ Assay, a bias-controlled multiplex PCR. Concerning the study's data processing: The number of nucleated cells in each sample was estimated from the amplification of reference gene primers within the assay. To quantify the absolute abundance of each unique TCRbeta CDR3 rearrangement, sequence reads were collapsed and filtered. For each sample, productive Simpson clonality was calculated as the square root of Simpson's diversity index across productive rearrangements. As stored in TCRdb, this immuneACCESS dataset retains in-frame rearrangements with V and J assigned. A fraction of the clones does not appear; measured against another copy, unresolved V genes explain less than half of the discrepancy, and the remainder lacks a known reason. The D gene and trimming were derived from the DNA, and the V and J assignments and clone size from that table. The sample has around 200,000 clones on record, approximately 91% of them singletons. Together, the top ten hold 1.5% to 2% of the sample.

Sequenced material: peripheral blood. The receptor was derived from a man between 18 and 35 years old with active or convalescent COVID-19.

CDR3 reads: CASSLAGGKGLGNTIYF. The sequence in DNA is TGTGCCAGCAGCTTAGCGGGGGGGAAGGGGTTGGGAAACACCATATATTTT. The V gene is TRBV11-3 and the J gene is TRBJ1-3, and possibly TRBD1, on 5 matching bases. Trimming removed 1 base from V and 4 bases from J, leaving 17 bases between the germline ends. Based on the germline V gene, the CDR1 and CDR2 sequences are SGHNT and YENEEA. The CDR3 measures 17 amino acids from cysteine to phenylalanine. Only the CDR3 DNA stays, 51 bases, in frame from base 1.